Listed here are 24 T cell receptor beta chains from one sample, sequenced in a study of cytotoxic CD8 clonotypes in ibrutinib-treated CLL. Only in-frame clones appear in the TCRdb table, and some are missing; sequencing was by immunoSEQ multiplex PCR. The data show more than 200,000 clones, around three quarters seen once. This specimen consisted of PBMCs, obtained after 24 months of ibrutinib treatment. The receptors were sampled from a human donor with chronic lymphocytic leukemia.

The chain's CDR3 is CASSRAGVGTGELFF. CDR3 nucleotide sequence: TGTGCCAGTAGTAGAGCGGGAGTGGGTACCGGGGAGCTGTTTTTT. The V call is TRBV19, the J call TRBJ2-2; 8 positions match TRBD2. The V gene's germline CDR1 is LNHDA and CDR2 SQIVND (reference sequence). The CDR3 extends over 15 amino acids. Trimming cost V 4 bases and J 5 bases; bases outside gene matches: 6.

The chain combines TRBV19 with TRBJ2-5; D is unclear. V lost 0 bases, J lost 1 base, and 3 bases lay in between. This CDR3 has 13 amino acids. The germline V gene encodes CDR1 LNHDA and CDR2 SQIVND (reference sequence). This CDR3 reads CASSIDSQETQYF. Here the CDR3 DNA reads TGTGCCAGTAGTATAGACAGCCAAGAGACCCAGTACTTC.

The genes are TRBV5-1 and TRBJ2-5; D call uncertain. With 0 bases removed from V and 1 base from J, the gap between germline ends came to 10 bases. CDR1 and CDR2 from the germline V gene are SGHRS and YFSETQ. CDR3 length: 15 residues. The DNA of the CDR3 is TGCGCCAGCAGCTTGGTGCCCTCGGGCCAAGAGACCCAGTACTTC. Translated, it gives CASSLVPSGQETQYF. Full variable domain (missing parts from reference TRBV5-1 and TRBJ2-5): KAGVTQTPRYLIKTRGQQVTLSCSPISGHRSVSWYQQTPGQGLQFLFEYFSETQRNKGNFPGRFSGRQFSNSRSEMNVSTLELGDSALYLCASSLVPSGQETQYFGPGTRLLVL.

The chain links TRBV27 to TRBJ2-1, with 10 positions matching TRBD2. Germline V gives CDR1 MNHEY, CDR2 SMNVEV (reference sequence). This CDR3 contains 18 residues. The trim removed 5 bases at V and 6 bases at J, leaving 16 bases unmatched. The CDR3 coding sequence is TGTGCCAGCAGTCCCCCTAGCGGGAGCTCGTCAATGGGCAATGAGCAGTTCTTC. This translates into CASSPPSGSSSMGNEQFF.

The CDR3 spells CASSYGVTQFF. CDR3 nucleotides: TGTGCCAGCAGTTACGGGGTAACACAGTTCTTC. V gene TRBV6-5 combines with J gene TRBJ2-1; D remains ambiguous. Germline CDR1 reads MNHEY; CDR2 reads SVGAGI. Between the trimmed V and J ends, which lost 2 bases and 13 bases, there was a span of 9 bases. The CDR3 is 11 amino acids.

The chain couples TRBV10-3 to TRBJ2-2, with 7 bases identical to TRBD2. Germline values: CDR1 ENHRY, CDR2 SYGVKD. With V trimmed by 7 bases and J by 0 bases, 8 bases remained unmatched. The CDR3 consists of 16 residues. CDR3 protein: CAIIGERGPNTGELFF. The CDR3 region has the DNA TGTGCCATCATCGGAGAGCGGGGCCCGAACACCGGGGAGCTGTTTTTT.

This clone was observed a handful of times. CDR3 in amino acids: CASSVVISADTQYF. As DNA, the CDR3 is TGTGCCAGCAGCGTAGTTATCTCGGCAGATACGCAGTATTTT. The rearrangement links TRBV9 to TRBJ2-3, with no clear D. This CDR3 has 14 amino acids. Germline loops: CDR1 SGDLS, CDR2 YYNGEE. Trimming cost V 0 bases and J 4 bases, with 9 bases left between them.

The chain couples TRBV11-3 to TRBJ2-7; TRBD1 matches at 10 bases. J was trimmed by 2 bases and V by 5 bases; bases with no gene match: 3. This CDR3 has 14 amino acids. Germline lookup yields CDR1 SGHNT and CDR2 YENEEA. This CDR3 reads CASSPGQGAYEQYF. As DNA, the CDR3 is TGTGCCAGCAGCCCCGGACAGGGGGCCTACGAGCAGTACTTC.

The chain combines TRBV6-5 with TRBJ1-2, with 8 nucleotides matching TRBD1. Germline loops: CDR1 MNHEY, CDR2 SVGAGI. The CDR3 length is 15 residues. Germline trimming cut 6 bases from V and 8 bases from J; bases unmatched to any gene: 14. The CDR3 DNA is TGTGCCAGCAGCCAGTACGCAGGGGGCAGTGAAGGCTACACCTTC. Translation: CASSQYAGGSEGYTF.

The genes are TRBV18 and TRBJ2-3, with 10 bases matching TRBD2. The germline CDR1 and CDR2 sequences are KGHSH and LQKENI. J was trimmed by 5 bases and V by 6 bases; bases with no gene match: 8. This CDR3 contains 15 residues. The CDR3 DNA reads TGTGCCAGCTCGCCTCGGCTAGCGGGAGAAGATACGCAGTATTTT. Amino acid sequence: CASSPRLAGEDTQYF.

The J gene is TRBJ2-7, the V gene TRBV5-1; D not certain. This CDR3 contains 13 residues. CDR1 and CDR2 (germline): SGHRS, YFSETQ. V was trimmed by 0 bases and J by 3 bases, leaving 7 bases between them. DNA of the CDR3: TGCGCCAGCAGCTTGGTCCAGCACTACGAGCAGTACTTC. Protein product: CASSLVQHYEQYF. Full variable domain (missing parts from reference TRBV5-1 and TRBJ2-7): KAGVTQTPRYLIKTRGQQVTLSCSPISGHRSVSWYQQTPGQGLQFLFEYFSETQRNKGNFPGRFSGRQFSNSRSEMNVSTLELGDSALYLCASSLVQHYEQYFGPGTRLTVT.

This CDR3 reads CASGPRAEHPLTF. As DNA, the CDR3 is TGTGCTAGTGGTCCCCGGGCGGAGCACCCTCTCACCTTC. This sequence joins TRBV12-5 and TRBJ1-2; D is uncertain. Germline V CDR1 and CDR2: LGHNT, FRNRAP. Deletions cut 5 bases from V and 13 bases from J, with 20 bases between. This CDR3 is 13 amino acids long.

The chain links TRBV6-5 to TRBJ2-7, with D possibly being TRBD1 (5 bases). Germline V gene sequence: CDR1 MNHEY, CDR2 SVGAGI. The CDR3 contains 13 residues. V lost 6 bases to trimming and J lost 3 bases, with 12 bases between them. The DNA of the CDR3 is TGTGCCAGCAGCGTTGACAGCAACTACGAGCAGTACTTC. Translating gives CASSVDSNYEQYF.

This rearrangement joins TRBV5-8 to TRBJ1-5; unclear D gene. The CDR3 extends over 16 amino acids. Trimming removed 3 bases from V and 2 bases from J, with 15 bases in between. The germline CDR1 and CDR2 sequences are SGHTS and YDEGEE. The CDR3 here is CASSSIGRPRNQPQHF. For the CDR3, the DNA is TGTGCCAGCAGCTCTATCGGCAGGCCGCGCAATCAGCCCCAGCATTTT.

The chain couples TRBV2 to TRBJ2-1, with no clear D. Germline V gene lookup returns CDR1 SNHLY and CDR2 FYNNEI. The ends were cut back, 4 bases at V and 5 bases at J, with 9 bases in the middle. This CDR3 spans 13 amino acids. The chain's CDR3 is CASSGTRDNEQFF. The CDR3 DNA sequence: TGTGCCAGCAGTGGTACCAGAGACAATGAGCAGTTCTTC.

This chain joins TRBV5-5 and TRBJ2-5, with 7 bases identical to TRBD1. The V gene's germline CDR1 is SGHKS and CDR2 YYEKEE (reference sequence). The CDR3 totals 15 residues. V shed 6 bases, J shed 2 bases, and the junction held 10 bases outside the gene matches. This CDR3 is CASTSDGQVQETQYF. CDR3 in DNA: TGTGCCAGCACCAGCGACGGACAGGTTCAAGAGACCCAGTACTTC.

The CDR3 sequence is CASSLARKAGGQETQYF. The CDR3 nucleotides are TGCGCCAGCAGCTTGGCCCGCAAAGCGGGAGGGCAAGAGACCCAGTACTTC. The chain couples TRBV5-1 to TRBJ2-5; 10 bases are shared with TRBD2. The V gene end was trimmed by 0 bases and the J gene end by 2 bases; junction bases not matched to a gene: 7. The CDR3 runs 17 residues. CDR1 is SGHRS, CDR2 YFSETQ, per germline.

This chain uses TRBV9 with TRBJ2-3; D might be TRBD2 (6 bases). This CDR3 has 14 amino acids. Trimming pared 2 bases from V and 0 bases from J, leaving 7 bases between. CDR1 is SGDLS, CDR2 YYNGEE, per germline. CDR3 residues: CASSVAGSTDTQYF. DNA for the CDR3: TGTGCCAGCAGCGTGGCGGGAAGCACAGATACGCAGTATTTT. Based on the CDR3 plus reference TRBV9 and TRBJ2-3, the full variable domain is DSGVTQTPKHLITATGQRVTLRCSPRSGDLSVYWYQQSLDQGLQFLIQYYNGEERAKGNILERFSAQQFPDLHSELNLSSLELGDSALYFCASSVAGSTDTQYFGPGTRLTVL.

The rearrangement joins TRBV9 to TRBJ2-3; D is undetermined. The V end lost 4 bases, the J end lost 4 bases, and 16 bases lay between the germline ends. Germline values: CDR1 SGDLS, CDR2 YYNGEE. This CDR3 contains 15 residues. CDR3 sequence (DNA): TGTGCCAGCAGCCCCGGTTGGGTGGACCCAGATACGCAGTATTTT. Protein product: CASSPGWVDPDTQYF.

The rearrangement uses TRBV19 and TRBJ2-7, with 10 bases fitting TRBD1. J gave up 7 bases and V 4 bases, and 7 bases lay outside the gene matches. CDR3 size: 14 residues. The germline CDR1 and CDR2 sequences are LNHDA and SQIVND (reference sequence). CDR3 protein: CASSNRDRGWEQYF. The CDR3 DNA sequence: TGTGCCAGTAGTAACCGGGACAGGGGTTGGGAGCAGTACTTC. The full variable domain, rest sourced from reference TRBV19 and TRBJ2-7, is DGGITQSPKYLFRKEGQNVTLSCEQNLNHDAMYWYRQDPGQGLRLIYYSQIVNDFQKGDIAEGYSVSREKKESFPLTVTSAQKNPTAFYLCASSNRDRGWEQYFGPGTRLTVT.

At least ten counts were recorded for this clone. The V gene is TRBV7-9, the J gene TRBJ2-7; TRBD2 agrees at 9 bases. Trimming took 1 base from V and 3 from J; bases not matched to a gene: 4. CDR3 length equals 15 residues. Germline lookup yields CDR1 SEHNR and CDR2 FQNEAQ (reference sequence). CDR3 region: CASSLEAGGGYEQYF. In DNA, the CDR3 is TGTGCCAGCAGCTTAGAGGCGGGAGGGGGCTACGAGCAGTACTTC. The full variable domain, its missing parts supplied by reference TRBV7-9 and TRBJ2-7, is DTGVSQNPRHKITKRGQNVTFRCDPISEHNRLYWYRQTLGQGPEFLTYFQNEAQLEKSRLLSDRFSAERPKGSFSTLEIQRTEQGDSAMYLCASSLEAGGGYEQYFGPGTRLTVT.

This rearrangement joins TRBV2 to TRBJ2-5, with D perhaps matching TRBD2 (6 bases). This CDR3 is built from 12 residues. Looked up from germline, CDR1 is SNHLY and CDR2 is FYNNEI. V was clipped by 4 bases and J by 3 bases, with 6 bases between them. The CDR3 DNA follows: TGTGCCAGCAGTGGGGGGGAAGAGACCCAGTACTTC. Translating gives CASSGGEETQYF.

Worth noting for this clone: Distinct nucleotide sequences in the sample also encode this CDR3. The V call is TRBV20-1, the J call TRBJ2-5; the D is unclear. This CDR3 has 10 residues. V was shortened by 6 bases and J by 2 bases, with 4 bases between the two germline ends. The V gene's germline CDR1 is DFQATT and CDR2 SNEGSKA (reference sequence). This CDR3 reads CSAPQETQYF. The DNA of the CDR3 is TGCAGTGCACCGCAAGAGACCCAGTACTTC.

The J gene is TRBJ2-7, the V gene TRBV18, with 9 bases fitting TRBD1. The germline gives CDR1 KGHSH, CDR2 LQKENI. The V gene end was trimmed by 6 bases and the J gene end by 5 bases; junction bases not matched to a gene: 11. CDR3 length: 15 residues. The CDR3 loop reads CASSRDRENFHEQYF. The CDR3 nucleotides are TGTGCCAGCTCGAGGGACAGGGAAAACTTCCACGAGCAGTACTTC.